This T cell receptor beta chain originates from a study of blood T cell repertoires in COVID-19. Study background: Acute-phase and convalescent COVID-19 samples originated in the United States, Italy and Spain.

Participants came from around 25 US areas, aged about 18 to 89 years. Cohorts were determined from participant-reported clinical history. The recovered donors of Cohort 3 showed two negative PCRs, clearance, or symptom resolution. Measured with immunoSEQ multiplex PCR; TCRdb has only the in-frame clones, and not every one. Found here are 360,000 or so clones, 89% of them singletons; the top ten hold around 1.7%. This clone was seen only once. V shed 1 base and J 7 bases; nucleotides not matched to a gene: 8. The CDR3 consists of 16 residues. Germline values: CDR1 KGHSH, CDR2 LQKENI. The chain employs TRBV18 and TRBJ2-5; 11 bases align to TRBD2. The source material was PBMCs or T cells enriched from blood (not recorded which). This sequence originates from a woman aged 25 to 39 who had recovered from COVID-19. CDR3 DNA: TGTGCCAGCTCACCACTAGCGGGAGGGCCGGAAGTGACCCAGTACTTC. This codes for CASSPLAGGPEVTQYF.